The 31 T cell receptor beta chains given below trace back to one sample, sequenced in a study of T cells in Graves' hyperthyroidism and ophthalmopathy. TCR beta CDR3 regions were amplified from RNA. TCR CDR3 underwent first-round RT-PCR with the HTBI primer set. MiXCR was run by TCRdb on the multiplex PCR reads, yielding one entry per CDR3 protein. The sample consists of around 690,000 distinct CDR3 sequences, roughly a sixth of them appearing once. Sequences were obtained from blood. The receptors come from a man between 45 and 60 years old with Graves' hyperthyroidism.

This clonotype was seen at least ten times. CDR3 region: CASSQAHGYTF. The CDR3 DNA is TGTGCCAGCAGCCAAGCCCATGGCTACACCTTC. The gene calls are TRBV3-1 and TRBJ1-2; D unclear. The CDR3 extends over 11 amino acids. V was pared by 1 base and J by 6 bases, with 3 bases between. Germline loops: CDR1 LGHDT, CDR2 YNNKEL (reference sequence).

The table lists this clonotype with a few counts. The chain employs TRBV20-1 and TRBJ2-1; TRBD2 matches 11 bases. This CDR3 is built from 11 residues. Losses at the gene ends were 2 bases for V and 15 bases for J; bases not matched to a gene: 3. Germline CDR1 is DFQATT and CDR2 is SNEGSKA (reference sequence). CDR3 sequence: CSARLAGGLFF. CDR3 in DNA: TGCAGTGCTAGACTAGCGGGAGGTTTGTTCTTC.

This clonotype occurred many times. The chain is built from TRBV7-3 and TRBJ1-1, with D possibly being TRBD1 (5 bases). V lost 6 bases and J 0 bases, leaving 11 bases between the germline ends. The CDR3 covers 14 residues. Per the germline V gene, CDR1 is SGHTA and CDR2 is FQGTGA. In DNA, the CDR3 is TGTGCCAGCAGTTTCGACAGTATGAACACTGAAGCTTTCTTT. Encoded protein: CASSFDSMNTEAFF.

This clonotype has a handful of counts. V gene TRBV6-1 combines with J gene TRBJ1-1, with TRBD1 identical over 9 bases. CDR1 MNHNS and CDR2 SASEGT come from the germline V gene. Trimming took 5 bases from V and 8 from J; bases not matched to a gene: 6. This CDR3 has 13 residues. CDR3 in DNA: TGTGCCAGCAGTTTTACAGGGGGCCCCGAAGCTTTCTTT. Translating it yields CASSFTGGPEAFF.

The chain combines TRBV14 with TRBJ2-7, with D uncertain. There are 13 residues in the CDR3. In germline, CDR1 is SGHDN, CDR2 FVKESK. The germline V and J ends were trimmed by 4 bases and 4 bases, with 11 bases remaining between them. CDR3 coding DNA: TGTGCCAGCAGCCCGCACTATGGTTACGAGCAGTACTTC. As protein: CASSPHYGYEQYF.

This clonotype appeared many times. The chain couples TRBV27 to TRBJ2-7; 10 bases match TRBD2. Germline V CDR1 and CDR2: MNHEY, SMNVEV (reference sequence). The ends lost 6 bases at V and 2 bases at J; junction bases unmatched: 7. The CDR3 is 15 amino acids. CDR3 in amino acids: CASRPLAGVPYEQYF. In nucleotides, the CDR3 is TGTGCCAGCAGGCCCCTAGCGGGAGTCCCCTACGAGCAGTACTTC.

This clonotype has more than one count but fewer than ten. The chain links TRBV29-1 to TRBJ2-3; 7 bases agree with TRBD1. CDR1 and CDR2 (germline): SQVTM, ANQGSEA. There are 14 residues in the CDR3. Trimming cost V 8 bases and J 4 bases; bases outside gene matches: 12. This CDR3 is CSLKMRGGPDTQYF. The CDR3 DNA is TGCAGCCTTAAGATGAGAGGGGGCCCAGATACGCAGTATTTT.

This clonotype was counted many times. The chain is built from TRBV20-1 and TRBJ2-1, with 9 nucleotides matching TRBD2. CDR1 and CDR2 (germline): DFQATT, SNEGSKA (reference sequence). This CDR3 spans 15 amino acids. With 1 base clipped from V and 3 bases from J, the junction kept 4 bases outside the gene matches. In DNA form, the CDR3 reads TGCAGTGCTAGAGGGGCGGGAGGGCACTACAATGAGCAGTTCTTC. This codes for CSARGAGGHYNEQFF.

About this clonotype: A much bigger clone sits one base away, suggesting this may be a read error. The gene calls are TRBV19 and TRBJ2-1; 7 nucleotides agree with TRBD2. J was trimmed by 8 bases and V by 6 bases; bases with no gene match: 10. The CDR3 covers 14 residues. Germline assignment: CDR1 LNHDA and CDR2 SQIVND (reference sequence). The CDR3 protein is CASRSGGSLYEQFF. CDR3 coding DNA: TGTGCCAGTAGGAGTGGCGGGAGTCTCTATGAGCAGTTCTTC.

The chain joins TRBV2 to TRBJ1-5; D remains unclear. Trimming stripped 7 bases from V and 3 bases from J, with 10 bases between. From germline, CDR1 is SNHLY and CDR2 FYNNEI. CDR3 length equals 13 residues. The CDR3 DNA reads as TGTGCCAGCAAAGAACGGATCAATCAGCCCCAGCATTTT. Translated, it gives CASKERINQPQHF. The whole variable domain, remainder taken from reference TRBV2 and TRBJ1-5, is EPEVTQTPSHQVTQMGQEVILRCVPISNHLYFYWYRQILGQKVEFLVSFYNNEISEKSEIFDDQFSVERPDGSNFTLKIRSTKLEDSAMYFCASKERINQPQHFGDGTRLSIL.

For the CDR3, the DNA is TGCAGTGCTAGAGACCCCGACAGGGTAAATGGGCAGTACTTC. It yields the protein CSARDPDRVNGQYF. V usage is TRBV20-1 and J usage is TRBJ2-7; 7 nucleotides align to TRBD1. The germline V gene has CDR1 DFQATT and CDR2 SNEGSKA (reference sequence). The CDR3 consists of 14 residues. V lost 0 bases, J lost 9 bases, and 11 bases stayed unmatched.

V and J are TRBV7-2 and TRBJ1-6; perhaps TRBD1 as D (6 bases). The CDR3 spans 15 residues. Trimming took 5 bases from V and 7 from J, leaving 15 bases between them. The germline gives CDR1 SGHTA, CDR2 FQGNSA. As DNA, the CDR3 is TGTGCCAGCAGCCCTTATACAGGGAAGAATTCACCCCTCCACTTT. It yields the protein CASSPYTGKNSPLHF.

The table lists this clonotype with many counts. V usage is TRBV11-1 and J usage is TRBJ2-5; 9 nucleotides line up with TRBD2. V was pared by 4 bases and J by 1 base, with 1 base of the junction left unmatched. The CDR3 runs 14 residues. Germline V gives CDR1 SGHAT, CDR2 FQDESV (reference sequence). Here the CDR3 reads CASSSTSGQETQYF. CDR3 nucleotide sequence: TGTGCCAGCAGCTCGACTAGCGGCCAAGAGACCCAGTACTTC.

At least ten counts were recorded for this clonotype. This chain joins TRBV28 and TRBJ2-1, with 9 bases that match TRBD2. Trimming took 6 bases from V and 0 from J; bases not matched to a gene: 6. CDR1 MDHEN and CDR2 SYDVKM come from the germline V gene. The CDR3 runs to 16 residues. CDR3 sequence: CASRNGGRASYNEQFF. DNA of the CDR3: TGTGCCAGCAGGAACGGCGGGAGGGCCTCCTACAATGAGCAGTTCTTC.

The CDR3 spells CASSPPVGKEFF. For the CDR3, the DNA is TGTGCCAGCTCACCACCTGTGGGAAAGGAGTTCTTC. The chain has TRBV18 and TRBJ2-1; D unresolved. CDR1 and CDR2 from the germline V gene are KGHSH and LQKENI. The germline V and J ends were trimmed by 0 bases and 14 bases, with 11 bases remaining between them. The CDR3 length is 12 residues.

V gene TRBV19 combines with J gene TRBJ2-7; D is undetermined. The germline V and J ends were trimmed by 1 base and 2 bases, with 9 bases remaining between them. This CDR3 comprises 14 residues. Germline lookup yields CDR1 LNHDA and CDR2 SQIVND (reference sequence). The CDR3 DNA sequence: TGTGCCAGTAGTATAGGGTACAGAACCTACGAGCAGTACTTC. Protein sequence: CASSIGYRTYEQYF.

This clonotype has only a few counts. The CDR3 here is CAISPGTGESDTQYF. CDR3 sequence (DNA): TGTGCCATCAGCCCCGGGACAGGGGAGTCAGATACGCAGTATTTT. The chain couples TRBV10-3 to TRBJ2-3, with 10 bases that match TRBD1. The CDR3 has 15 amino acids. The V gene's germline CDR1 is ENHRY and CDR2 SYGVKD. Trimming at V came to 6 bases and at J to 4 bases, leaving 7 bases not matched to a gene.

CDR3 sequence: CASSVGGSEAFF. The CDR3 region has the DNA TGTGCCAGCAGCGTAGGCGGTTCTGAAGCTTTCTTT. The genes are TRBV9 and TRBJ1-1, with no clear D. With 0 bases removed from V and 6 bases from J, the gap between germline ends came to 6 bases. This CDR3 contains 12 residues. Germline V gene sequence: CDR1 SGDLS, CDR2 YYNGEE.

CDR3 sequence (DNA): TGTGCCAGCAGTCCCATTGGGGCGAACACCGGGGAGCTGTTTTTT. Its translation is CASSPIGANTGELFF. The V call is TRBV6-1, the J call TRBJ2-2, with D hard to call. The CDR3 is made up of 15 amino acids. The germline CDR1 and CDR2 sequences are MNHNS and SASEGT. Deletions cut 5 bases from V and 0 bases from J, with 10 bases between.

This clonotype was seen a handful of times. V is TRBV28 and J is TRBJ2-3, with 7 bases identical to TRBD2. This CDR3 is 19 amino acids long. Germline trimming cut 6 bases from V and 0 bases from J; bases unmatched to any gene: 18. Germline CDR1 and CDR2: MDHEN and SYDVKM. The CDR3 DNA sequence: TGTGCCAGCAGCCCTCTTCGTAGACTGAGTAGCGGGAGCACAGATACGCAGTATTTT. Its translation is CASSPLRRLSSGSTDTQYF.

This clonotype has just a few counts. The CDR3 reads CASSLENRGNTEAFF. As DNA, the CDR3 is TGTGCCAGCAGCTTAGAGAACAGGGGGAACACTGAAGCTTTCTTT. The gene calls are TRBV7-9 and TRBJ1-1; 7 nucleotides line up with TRBD1. Trimming cost V 1 base and J 1 base; bases outside gene matches: 3. Germline CDR1 is SEHNR and CDR2 is FQNEAQ (reference sequence). The CDR3 runs to 15 residues.

This clonotype was recorded many times. V usage is TRBV3-1 and J usage is TRBJ1-5; TRBD1 matches at 8 bases. V lost 3 bases, J lost 4 bases, and 2 bases stayed unmatched. Germline CDR1 and CDR2: LGHDT and YNNKEL (reference sequence). This CDR3 has 14 amino acids. This chain's CDR3 is CASSQTGENQPQHF. In DNA, the CDR3 is TGTGCCAGCAGCCAGACAGGGGAAAATCAGCCCCAGCATTTT.

This clonotype was seen many times. The rearrangement links TRBV6-5 to TRBJ2-3, with TRBD2 matching 7 bases. V gave up 2 bases and J gave up 6 bases; unmatched junction bases: 5. CDR1 and CDR2 (germline): MNHEY, SVGAGI. This CDR3 region has 14 residues. The CDR3 spells CASSYVTGGDTQYF. The CDR3 nucleotides are TGTGCCAGCAGTTACGTGACGGGAGGTGATACGCAGTATTTT.

This clonotype was observed many times. The V gene is TRBV20-1, the J gene TRBJ2-3, with TRBD2 identical over 7 bases. V shed 6 bases, J shed 3 bases, and the junction held 12 bases outside the gene matches. The CDR3 extends over 15 amino acids. CDR1 is DFQATT and CDR2 is SNEGSKA in the germline V gene (reference sequence). The CDR3 loop reads CSAPPSGLSTDTQYF. The CDR3 DNA reads as TGCAGTGCGCCACCTAGCGGTCTAAGTACAGATACGCAGTATTTT.

This clonotype was seen at least ten times. V gene TRBV28 combines with J gene TRBJ1-5; 8 positions agree with TRBD1. Trimming removed 5 bases from V and 6 bases from J; junction bases left unmatched: 9. The CDR3 has 15 residues. Germline CDR1 and CDR2: MDHEN and SYDVKM. Here the CDR3 reads CASSPGTGGSQPQHF. Here the CDR3 DNA reads TGTGCCAGCAGTCCCGGCACAGGGGGTAGTCAGCCCCAGCATTTT.

This clonotype was picked up a small number of times. The CDR3 reads CASSPAPDREGGYTF. As DNA, the CDR3 is TGTGCCAGCAGCCCCGCCCCGGACAGGGAGGGTGGCTACACCTTC. The chain has TRBV7-9 and TRBJ1-2; 8 bases map to TRBD1. CDR3 size: 15 residues. V trimming: 5 bases; J trimming: 7 bases; junction bases outside the gene matches: 12. Germline CDR1 is SEHNR and CDR2 is FQNEAQ (reference sequence).

The rearrangement uses TRBV15 and TRBJ2-3; 9 nucleotides agree with TRBD1. The CDR3 spans 16 residues. CDR1 is LNHNV and CDR2 is YYDKDF in the germline V gene (reference sequence). After removal of 2 bases from V and 4 bases from J, the junction contained 7 bases not matched to a gene. The DNA of the CDR3 is TGTGCCACCAGCAGACCCTGGGACAGGGACGCAGATACGCAGTATTTT. Its protein is CATSRPWDRDADTQYF.

A few counts support this clonotype. The chain recombines TRBV4-3 with TRBJ2-1; 10 bases align to TRBD1. The CDR3 has 16 amino acids. Germline values: CDR1 LGHNA, CDR2 YSLEER. Trimming removed 0 bases from V and 4 bases from J; junction bases left unmatched: 3. In DNA form, the CDR3 reads TGCGCCAGCAGCCAAGAATGGGGACAGGGGTACAATGAGCAGTTCTTC. It yields the protein CASSQEWGQGYNEQFF.

The chain couples TRBV19 to TRBJ2-7, with 9 bases aligning to TRBD2. CDR1 LNHDA and CDR2 SQIVND come from the germline V gene (reference sequence). This CDR3 is built from 15 residues. Unmatched junction bases numbered 7, after V lost 5 bases and J lost 2 bases. CDR3 loop: CASSFSGSTTYEQYF. As DNA, the CDR3 is TGTGCCAGTAGTTTTAGCGGGAGTACAACCTACGAGCAGTACTTC.

On this clonotype itself: This may be a read error: a much more frequent sequence differs by one nucleotide. The chain carries TRBV10-3 and TRBJ1-2; no definite D call. The ends were cut back, 5 bases at V and 2 bases at J, with 12 bases in the middle. This CDR3 region has 14 residues. The germline gives CDR1 ENHRY, CDR2 SYGVKD. The CDR3 nucleotides are TGTGCCATCAGTTACACGACGGCAAACTATGGCTACACCTTC. Translated: CAISYTTANYGYTF.

The CDR3 DNA follows: TGTGCCAGCAGCTGGACTAGCGGTGGAAAATCCTACGAGCAGTACTTC. Residues: CASSWTSGGKSYEQYF. The gene calls are TRBV11-2 and TRBJ2-7; the match to TRBD2 covers 10 bases. This CDR3 is 16 amino acids long. V lost 4 bases to trimming and J lost 1 base; unmatched junction nucleotides: 7. The germline V gene encodes CDR1 SGHAT and CDR2 FQNNGV.